This record looks at one TCR beta chain sequence and its context. Trimming removed 0 bases at V and 4 bases at J, with 16 bases between. Per the germline V gene, CDR1 is DFQATT and CDR2 is SNEGSKA (reference sequence). CDR3 size: 16 residues. The sample comes from a study of CD8 T cells in Susac syndrome. Reverse transcription used roughly 0.45 to 1 ug RNA and random hexamers. A single record per CDR3 protein comes from TCRdb applying MiXCR to the immunoSEQ multiplex PCR reads. The sample has under 550,000 distinct CDR3 sequences; about 85% are singletons. This chain uses TRBV20-1 with TRBJ2-1, with a weak D call TRBD2 (6 bases). The sequence derives from a human donor with multiple sclerosis. Sample: CD8+ T cells from PBMCs. CDR3 in amino acids: CSARDFVSGLYNEQFF. The CDR3 region has the DNA TGCAGTGCTAGAGATTTCGTGAGCGGGTTGTACAATGAGCAGTTCTTC.